The TCR beta chain described here comes from a study of blood T cells in healthy people across ages. This CDR3 has 13 residues. A remark on this clonotype: At one end, the junction sequence differs from germline, possibly due to a read error.

A second about 6 to 12 cycle PCR used barcoded and J-beta primers. MiXCR, applied by TCRdb to the 5' RACE reads, yields one record per CDR3 protein. The sample includes about 640,000 distinct CDR3 sequences, 58% of them seen just once. The receptor's source is a man between 60 and 75 years old in good health. The sequencing sample was made of blood. J is TRBJ2-3 and V is TRBV12-3 or TRBV12-4; TRBD2 matches 9 bases. As DNA, the CDR3 is TGTGCCAGCCAAGCGGGGGGAGCAGATACGCAATATTTT. Protein product: CASQAGGADTQYF.